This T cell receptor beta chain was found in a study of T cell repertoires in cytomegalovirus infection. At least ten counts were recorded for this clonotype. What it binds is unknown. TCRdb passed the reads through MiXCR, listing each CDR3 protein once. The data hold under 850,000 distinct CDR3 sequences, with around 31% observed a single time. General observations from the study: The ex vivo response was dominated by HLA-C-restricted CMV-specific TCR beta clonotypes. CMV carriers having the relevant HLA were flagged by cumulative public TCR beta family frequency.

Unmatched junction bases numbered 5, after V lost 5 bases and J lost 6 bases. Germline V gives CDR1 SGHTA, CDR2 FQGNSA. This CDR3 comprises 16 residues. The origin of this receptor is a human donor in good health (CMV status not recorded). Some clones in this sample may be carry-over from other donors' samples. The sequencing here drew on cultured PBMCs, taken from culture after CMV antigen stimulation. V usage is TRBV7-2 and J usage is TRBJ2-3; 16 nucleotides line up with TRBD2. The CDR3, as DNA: TGTGCCAGCAGCACGGGACTAGCGGGAGGGTCGGATACGCAGTATTTT. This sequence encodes CASSTGLAGGSDTQYF.